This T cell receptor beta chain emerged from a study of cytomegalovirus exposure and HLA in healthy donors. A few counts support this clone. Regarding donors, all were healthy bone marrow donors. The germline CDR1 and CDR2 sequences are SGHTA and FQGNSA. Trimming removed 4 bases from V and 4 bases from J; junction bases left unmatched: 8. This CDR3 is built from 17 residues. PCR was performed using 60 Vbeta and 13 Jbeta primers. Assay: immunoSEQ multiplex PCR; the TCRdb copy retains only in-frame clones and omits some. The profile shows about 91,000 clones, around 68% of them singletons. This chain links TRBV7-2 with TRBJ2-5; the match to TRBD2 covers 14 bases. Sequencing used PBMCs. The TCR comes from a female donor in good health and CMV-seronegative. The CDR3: CASSYSTSGRVRETQYF. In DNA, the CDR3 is TGTGCCAGCAGCTACTCGACTAGCGGGAGGGTTAGAGAGACCCAGTACTTC.